A single sample gave rise to the 29 T cell receptor beta chains below, sequenced in a study of blood T cell repertoires in COVID-19 (dated by TCRdb to the early 2020s). The library was built by means of the immunoSEQ multiplex PCR assay. TCRdb's version of the immuneACCESS table is confined to in-frame rearrangements and falls short of the full clone set. An unresolved V gene accounts for under half of the shortfall where checked; the remainder is of unknown origin. The sample includes 250,000 to 300,000 clones, with 70% to 90% observed a single time. Just under 7% of the sample goes to the ten largest clones. What was sequenced was peripheral blood. Every receptor here comes from a woman aged 25 to 39 who had recovered from COVID-19.

This sequence joins TRBV7-3 and TRBJ2-5, with 7 nucleotides matching TRBD2. Germline CDR1 is SGHTA and CDR2 is FQGTGA. The CDR3 runs to 14 residues. V lost 2 bases and J lost 5; bases outside the gene matches: 5. CDR3 protein: CASSLGGGDETQYF. In DNA form, the CDR3 reads TGTGCCAGCAGCTTAGGCGGGGGTGATGAGACCCAGTACTTC.

The chain is built from TRBV10-3 and TRBJ1-6; no clear D gene. From germline, CDR1 is ENHRY and CDR2 SYGVKD. This CDR3 comprises 13 residues. Between the trimmed V and J ends, which lost 3 bases and 6 bases, there was a span of 6 bases. The CDR3 DNA reads TGTGCCATCAGTGAACAGTCTAATTCACCCCTCCACTTT. Its protein product is CAISEQSNSPLHF.

This chain joins TRBV9 and TRBJ2-5, with TRBD2 identical over 9 bases. CDR1 is SGDLS and CDR2 is YYNGEE in the germline V gene. The CDR3 covers 13 residues. V lost 3 bases, J lost 4 bases, and 1 base stayed unmatched. CDR3 in DNA: TGTGCCAGCAGCGCGACTAGCGGAGAGACCCAGTACTTC. Amino acids: CASSATSGETQYF.

Written as DNA, the CDR3 is TGCGCCAGCAGCCAGGAAGGTGAAGCTTTCTTT. Translating it yields CASSQEGEAFF. V usage is TRBV5-1 and J usage is TRBJ1-1; no firm D call. This CDR3 is built from 11 residues. V was pared by 4 bases and J by 7 bases, with 8 bases between. Germline CDR1 reads SGHRS; CDR2 reads YFSETQ.

The V gene is TRBV19, the J gene TRBJ2-7; 8 bases line up with TRBD1. The V and J ends lost 6 bases and 6 bases, in that order; junction bases with no gene match: 4. CDR1 LNHDA and CDR2 SQIVND come from the germline V gene (reference sequence). The CDR3 sequence is 12 residues long. The CDR3 here is CASSPTGGEQYF. The CDR3 DNA reads as TGTGCCAGTAGCCCTACAGGGGGCGAGCAGTACTTC.

This clone appeared a single time. Sequence at one end of the junction differs from germline and may be a read error. The V gene is TRBV12-3 or TRBV12-4, the J gene TRBJ1-5; unclear D gene. The CDR3 is made up of 13 amino acids. CDR3: CASSLAGGQPQHF. Here the CDR3 DNA reads TGTGCCAGCAGTCTAGCCGGTGGTCAGCCCCAGCATTTT.

The chain employs TRBV6-1 and TRBJ1-2; D not resolved. The germline V gene has CDR1 MNHNS and CDR2 SASEGT. Trimming pared 0 bases from V and 7 bases from J, leaving 15 bases between. The CDR3 contains 15 residues. The CDR3 is CASSEASGREGGYTF. In DNA form, the CDR3 reads TGTGCCAGCAGTGAAGCCTCCGGGAGAGAAGGTGGCTACACCTTC.

The rearrangement uses TRBV4-3 and TRBJ2-6; D is undetermined. Trimming shortened V by 2 bases and J by 0 bases, and 11 bases separated the two germline ends. Per germline, CDR1 LGHNA and CDR2 YSLEER. The CDR3 has 17 residues. The chain's CDR3 is CASSQTPRNSGANVLTF. Written as DNA, the CDR3 is TGCGCCAGCAGCCAAACACCCAGGAACTCTGGGGCCAACGTCCTGACTTTC.

This chain joins TRBV7-3 and TRBJ2-1; TRBD2 is a possible D gene (5 bases). Germline loops: CDR1 SGHTA, CDR2 FQGTGA. Trimming removed 4 bases from V and 8 bases from J, with 12 bases in between. The CDR3 totals 13 residues. The CDR3: CASSSGLRDEQFF. In DNA form, the CDR3 reads TGTGCCAGCAGCTCCGGACTCCGGGATGAGCAGTTCTTC. The whole variable domain, filled in from reference TRBV7-3 and TRBJ2-1, reads GAGVSQTPSNKVTEKGKYVELRCDPISGHTALYWYRQSLGQGPEFLIYFQGTGAADDSGLPNDRFFAVRPEGSVSTLKIQRTERGDSAVYLCASSSGLRDEQFFGPGTRLTVL.

This chain connects TRBV28 to TRBJ1-5; TRBD1 agrees at 9 bases. Trimming at V came to 5 bases and at J to 5 bases, leaving 10 bases not matched to a gene. Germline V gene sequence: CDR1 MDHEN, CDR2 SYDVKM. The CDR3 length is 16 residues. The CDR3: CASSTSQGAGHQPQHF. For the CDR3, the DNA is TGTGCCAGCAGTACGTCACAGGGGGCTGGCCATCAGCCCCAGCATTTT.

The chain carries TRBV3-1 (or the pseudogene TRBV3-2) and TRBJ1-5; TRBD1 matches at 8 bases. CDR1 and CDR2 (germline): LGHDT, YNNKEL (reference sequence). The CDR3 contains 16 residues. V gave up 1 base and J gave up 5 bases; unmatched junction bases: 7. The CDR3 reads CASSQGGTGVYQPQHF. The CDR3 nucleotides read TGTGCCAGCAGCCAAGGGGGGACAGGAGTGTATCAGCCCCAGCATTTT.

This clone has a single count. CDR3 in DNA: TGTGCCAGCAGTACCGGGACAGGGTATACTGAAGCTTTCTTT. Translating gives CASSTGTGYTEAFF. V is TRBV28 and J is TRBJ1-1; 9 nucleotides line up with TRBD1. CDR1 is MDHEN, CDR2 SYDVKM, per germline. The CDR3 totals 14 residues. With V trimmed by 5 bases and J by 5 bases, 6 bases remained unmatched.

The table lists this clone with a few counts. The chain joins TRBV29-1 to TRBJ1-2; D gene unclear. The CDR3 is 12 amino acids. Trimming took 3 bases from V and 8 from J, leaving 13 bases between them. From germline, CDR1 is SQVTM and CDR2 ANQGSEA. CDR3 loop: CSVDSRPAGYTF. The CDR3, as DNA: TGCAGCGTTGATTCCAGGCCTGCAGGCTACACCTTC.

The chain joins TRBV7-2 to TRBJ1-1; no clear D gene. The V end lost 1 base, the J end lost 4 bases, and 13 bases lay between the germline ends. CDR1 is SGHTA and CDR2 is FQGNSA in the germline V gene. CDR3 length: 15 residues. CDR3 loop: CASSLDLVSSTEAFF. The DNA for the CDR3 is TGTGCCAGCAGCTTAGACCTGGTGTCCAGCACTGAAGCTTTCTTT.

This chain connects TRBV30 to TRBJ2-5; possible D gene TRBD1, 6 bases. The CDR3 is made up of 15 amino acids. The V end was cut by 4 bases, the J end by 0 bases, with 15 bases between. CDR1 and CDR2 (germline): GTSNPN, SVGIG (reference sequence). The CDR3 nucleotides are TGTGCCTGGATCCGGTGGACAGCCGACCAAGAGACCCAGTACTTC. Translating it yields CAWIRWTADQETQYF.

The rearrangement joins TRBV18 to TRBJ1-4; TRBD1 matches 9 bases. Germline V gene data show CDR1 as KGHSH and CDR2 as LQKENI. Trimming at V came to 6 bases and at J to 4 bases, leaving 9 bases not matched to a gene. The CDR3 contains 16 residues. CDR3 in amino acids: CASSRIRQGVNEKLFF. The DNA for the CDR3 is TGTGCCAGCTCTCGTATTCGACAGGGGGTTAATGAAAAACTGTTTTTT.

V and J are TRBV10-3 and TRBJ1-2, with a weak D call TRBD1 (5 bases). The CDR3 is 14 amino acids. Looked up from germline, CDR1 is ENHRY and CDR2 is SYGVKD. Deletions cut 6 bases from V and 8 bases from J, with 19 bases between. CDR3 DNA sequence: TGTGCCATCAGGGGCGGAACTCAGGGTAGCGGCTACACCTTC. Protein: CAIRGGTQGSGYTF.

The CDR3 coding sequence is TGTGCCAGCAGTCCGGGGGGCGCCGATACGCAGTATTTT. It encodes CASSPGGADTQYF. The genes are TRBV27 and TRBJ2-3; possibly TRBD2 for D (7 bases). V was shortened by 5 bases and J by 6 bases, with 12 bases between the two germline ends. CDR1 and CDR2 from the germline V gene are MNHEY and SMNVEV (reference sequence). This CDR3 has 13 amino acids.

The V call is TRBV5-6, the J call TRBJ1-6; the D is unclear. This CDR3 has 15 amino acids. Trimming took off 0 bases at V and 7 bases at J, with 11 bases between the two ends. The V gene's germline CDR1 is SGHDT and CDR2 YYEEEE. The CDR3 protein is CASSLDPGGNSPLHF. CDR3 DNA: TGTGCCAGCAGCTTGGATCCCGGAGGAAATTCACCCCTCCACTTT.

The CDR3, as DNA: TGTGCCACCAGTGTCCCTACTAGCGGGATAGCGAGCTCCTACAATGAGCAGTTCTTC. Encoded protein: CATSVPTSGIASSYNEQFF. The chain couples TRBV24-1 to TRBJ2-1, with 10 bases aligning to TRBD2. Germline CDR1 is KGHDR and CDR2 is SFDVKD. This CDR3 has 19 amino acids. Germline trimming cut 5 bases from V and 0 bases from J; bases unmatched to any gene: 12.

The chain has TRBV5-4 and TRBJ2-7; D is perhaps TRBD1 (6 bases). The CDR3 sequence is 16 residues long. Germline V gene lookup returns CDR1 SGHNT and CDR2 YYREEE (reference sequence). V lost 4 bases and J lost 0, with 17 bases in between. The CDR3 DNA follows: TGTGCCAGCAGCCCTGGCTCAGGGGTAATCTCCTACGAGCAGTACTTC. This translates into CASSPGSGVISYEQYF.

V gene TRBV11-2 combines with J gene TRBJ1-1, with D possibly TRBD1 on 5 matching bases. Germline lookup yields CDR1 SGHAT and CDR2 FQNNGV. V gave up 5 bases and J gave up 6 bases, with 13 bases separating them. The CDR3 covers 13 residues. The CDR3 coding sequence is TGTGCCAGCAGCCGCCGGTGGGGCGCTGAAGCTTTCTTT. Encoded protein: CASSRRWGAEAFF.

This chain links TRBV5-1 with TRBJ2-3; a weak D match, TRBD1 (6 bases). The germline CDR1 and CDR2 sequences are SGHRS and YFSETQ. The CDR3 contains 14 residues. V dropped 3 bases and J dropped 7 bases, with 15 bases sitting between them. Here the CDR3 reads CASSSTRGKNTQYF. The CDR3 region has the DNA TGCGCCAGCAGCTCCACAAGGGGGAAGAATACGCAGTATTTT. Together with reference TRBV5-1 and TRBJ2-3, the CDR3 gives the full variable domain: KAGVTQTPRYLIKTRGQQVTLSCSPISGHRSVSWYQQTPGQGLQFLFEYFSETQRNKGNFPGRFSGRQFSNSRSEMNVSTLELGDSALYLCASSSTRGKNTQYFGPGTRLTVL.

This chain joins TRBV5-6 and TRBJ1-1; D remains ambiguous. The CDR3 totals 14 residues. CDR1 is SGHDT and CDR2 is YYEEEE in the germline V gene. V lost 4 bases and J 1 base, leaving 11 bases between the germline ends. CDR3 DNA sequence: TGTGCCAGCAGCCTCGGACTGACGAACACTGAAGCTTTCTTT. It is translated as CASSLGLTNTEAFF.

The chain recombines TRBV18 with TRBJ2-5, with D possibly being TRBD2 (6 bases). This CDR3 spans 13 amino acids. The V end lost 2 bases, the J end lost 7 bases, and 11 bases lay between the germline ends. The V gene's germline CDR1 is KGHSH and CDR2 LQKENI. CDR3 loop: CASSPGQEGTQYF. CDR3 bases: TGTGCCAGCTCACCAGGCCAGGAGGGGACCCAGTACTTC.

This sequence joins TRBV30 and TRBJ1-2, with D unresolved. V shed 5 bases and J shed 6 bases, with 16 bases lying between them. Germline V gives CDR1 GTSNPN, CDR2 SVGIG (reference sequence). This CDR3 has 13 amino acids. The CDR3 region has the DNA TGTGCCTGGCGTGAGGGCTGGGAGGATGGCTACACCTTC. Its translation is CAWREGWEDGYTF.

The CDR3 sequence: CASSPKSGGLYNEQFF. CDR3 in DNA: TGTGCCAGCAGCCCTAAGAGCGGGGGGCTCTACAATGAGCAGTTCTTC. This chain joins TRBV7-9 and TRBJ2-1, with TRBD2 matching 9 bases. With 5 bases clipped from V and 3 bases from J, the junction kept 8 bases outside the gene matches. Germline V gene sequence: CDR1 SEHNR, CDR2 FQNEAQ (reference sequence). This CDR3 contains 16 residues.

The rearrangement uses TRBV2 and TRBJ2-1; 7 bases match TRBD2. The CDR3 extends over 13 amino acids. Germline assignment: CDR1 SNHLY and CDR2 FYNNEI. V was pared by 7 bases and J by 4 bases, with 4 bases of the junction left unmatched. The CDR3 region is CASIGGGYNEQFF. DNA for the CDR3: TGTGCCAGCATTGGGGGGGGGTACAATGAGCAGTTCTTC.

The chain recombines TRBV27 with TRBJ2-7; 7 nucleotides align to TRBD1. CDR1 is MNHEY, CDR2 SMNVEV, per germline (reference sequence). This CDR3 is 14 amino acids long. V lost 3 bases to trimming and J lost 5 bases; unmatched junction nucleotides: 7. This CDR3 reads CASSLTGNVHEQYF. CDR3 coding DNA: TGTGCCAGCAGTTTGACAGGGAATGTCCACGAGCAGTACTTC.